This T cell receptor beta chain comes out of a study of blood T cell repertoires in COVID-19. Between the trimmed V and J ends, which lost 0 bases and 4 bases, there was a span of 22 bases. The CDR3 has 20 residues. The V gene's germline CDR1 is MGHRA and CDR2 YSYEKL. The repertoire was sequenced with immunoSEQ multiplex PCR; TCRdb's copy has only in-frame clones and lacks some. Seen here are over 200,000 clones, approximately 75% observed once, and the top ten hold approximately 9.2%. Sequencing was done on a sample of PBMCs or T cells enriched from blood (not recorded which). The chain recombines TRBV4-1 with TRBJ2-6; TRBD1 might be the D (6 bases). The receptor was isolated from a man in his forties who had recovered from COVID-19. This CDR3 reads CASSQEPHTVQGVGANVLTF. In nucleotides, the CDR3 is TGCGCCAGCAGCCAAGAACCTCACACAGTACAGGGCGTGGGGGCCAACGTCCTGACTTTC.